The TCR beta chain described here comes from a study of T cells after yellow fever vaccination. The germline V gene has CDR1 MNHEY and CDR2 SMNVEV (reference sequence). Trimming shortened V by 3 bases and J by 5 bases, and 14 bases separated the two germline ends. The CDR3 loop spans 15 amino acids. In this sample, this clonotype turned up a few times. A process of 5'RACE template switching, which added a universal primer site and UMIs, was used to make TCR cDNA. Via MiXCR, TCRdb re-called the 5' RACE reads, giving one row per CDR3 protein. Of 150,000 to 200,000 distinct CDR3 sequences in the sample, around 9.7% were seen once.

The sequence was obtained from a man aged 18 to 29 who received the YFV17D yellow fever vaccine. The chain has TRBV27 and TRBJ2-1, with D perhaps matching TRBD2 (5 bases). This specimen consisted of CD8+ T cells sorted from PBMCs, obtained 45 days after the yellow fever booster vaccination. The CDR3, as DNA: TGTGCCAGCAGTTTGGGCCTCGGACTTAACAATGAGCAGTTCTTC. It is translated as CASSLGLGLNNEQFF.